Presented here are 20 T cell receptor beta chains from one specimen sequenced in a study of blood T cells in healthy people across ages. Next came a second PCR, run for about 7 to 12 cycles, which used a sample-barcoded 5' primer along with a J-beta primer mix. In TCRdb, the 5' RACE reads were re-called with MiXCR into one record per CDR3 protein. In the table there are a few hundred thousand distinct CDR3 sequences, approximately 51% of which are singletons. Sequencing was performed on blood. The origin of the receptors is a man aged 55 to 70 in good health.

The J gene is TRBJ2-5, the V gene TRBV7-8, with no clear D. V was pared by 0 bases and J by 5 bases, with 10 bases between. In germline, CDR1 is SGHVS, CDR2 FQNEAQ. There are 14 residues in the CDR3. DNA of the CDR3: TGTGCCAGCAGCTTAGCTCCGGCCACGGAGACCCAGTACTTC. This encodes CASSLAPATETQYF. The whole variable domain, remainder taken from reference TRBV7-8 and TRBJ2-5, is GAGVSQSPRYKVAKRGQDVALRCDPISGHVSLFWYQQALGQGPEFLTYFQNEAQLDKSGLPSDRFFAERPEGSVSTLKIQRTQQEDSAVYLCASSLAPATETQYFGPGTRLLVL.

CDR3 coding DNA: TGCAGCGTGAGACTAGCGGGAGTTGAGCAGTTCTTC. It yields the protein CSVRLAGVEQFF. The J gene is TRBJ2-1, the V gene TRBV29-1, with 12 bases that match TRBD2. V lost 6 bases and J lost 9; bases outside the gene matches: 3. The CDR3 has 12 residues. The germline V gene has CDR1 SQVTM and CDR2 ANQGSEA.

The chain uses TRBV20-1 and TRBJ2-6, with D perhaps matching TRBD1 (5 bases). Trimming took off 2 bases at V and 0 bases at J, with 14 bases between the two ends. The CDR3 totals 17 residues. CDR1 and CDR2 (germline): DFQATT, SNEGSKA (reference sequence). The chain's CDR3 is CSARPISRGSGANVLTF. CDR3 in DNA: TGCAGTGCTAGACCAATTAGTAGGGGCTCTGGGGCCAACGTCCTGACTTTC.

The rearrangement links TRBV10-1 to TRBJ2-7; D is possibly TRBD2 (7 bases). This CDR3 region has 15 residues. With 8 bases removed from V and 7 bases from J, the gap between germline ends came to 24 bases. Germline assignment: CDR1 WNHNN and CDR2 SYGVQD (reference sequence). The CDR3 protein is CASCLSAGAPVEQYF. In DNA form, the CDR3 reads TGCGCCAGCTGCTTGAGTGCGGGGGCCCCCGTTGAGCAGTACTTC.

The chain uses TRBV27 and TRBJ2-5; D call uncertain. Gene TRBJ2-7 matches the end of the DNA better, so the J call may be wrong. CDR1 is MNHEY and CDR2 is SMNVEV in the germline V gene (reference sequence). This CDR3 region has 13 residues. CDR3 coding DNA: TGTGCCAGCAGTTTAGGGTTCTATAGCGAGCAGTACTTC. Translating it yields CASSLGFYSEQYF.

The V call is TRBV20-1, the J call TRBJ2-2; D may be TRBD2 (6 bases). The CDR3 sequence is 14 residues long. Trimming removed 5 bases at V and 3 bases at J, with 13 bases between. CDR1 DFQATT and CDR2 SNEGSKA come from the germline V gene (reference sequence). CDR3 nucleotide sequence: TGCAGTGCTTGGGCAGGAGGGTACACCGGGGAGCTGTTTTTT. Protein sequence: CSAWAGGYTGELFF.

The chain combines TRBV20-1 with TRBJ2-3; 10 positions agree with TRBD2. The CDR3 has 15 residues. Germline lookup yields CDR1 DFQATT and CDR2 SNEGSKA (reference sequence). V trimming: 1 base; J trimming: 3 bases; junction bases outside the gene matches: 4. For the CDR3, the DNA is TGCAGTGCTAGAGGTCTAGCGGGAGCGACAGATACGCAGTATTTT. It yields the protein CSARGLAGATDTQYF.

The V call is TRBV12-3 or TRBV12-4, the J call TRBJ2-1; 12 nucleotides match TRBD2. This CDR3 contains 15 residues. Unmatched junction bases numbered 9, after V lost 7 bases and J lost 8 bases. CDR3 in amino acids: CASNELAGGIDEQFF. For the CDR3, the DNA is TGTGCCAGCAACGAACTAGCGGGGGGTATCGATGAGCAGTTCTTC.

This clonotype occurred once. At one of its ends the junction is not consistent with the germline gene, which may arise from a read error. The V and J genes are TRBV29-1 and TRBJ2-5; D remains unclear. The CDR3 is 13 amino acids. Germline V gene sequence: CDR1 SQVTM, CDR2 ANQGSEA. CDR3 sequence reads: CSVPGMGQEAQYF. The CDR3 DNA is TGCAGCGTCCCGGGTATGGGCCAAGAGGCCCAGTACTTC.

The CDR3 DNA reads as TGTGCCAGCAGTCCGAACAGGGGCCGTAATGAAAAACTGTTTTTT. As protein: CASSPNRGRNEKLFF. The chain links TRBV27 to TRBJ1-4; 7 positions match TRBD1. This CDR3 has 15 residues. Germline trimming cut 5 bases from V and 4 bases from J; bases unmatched to any gene: 7. Per the germline V gene, CDR1 is MNHEY and CDR2 is SMNVEV (reference sequence).

As for this clonotype: A much larger clone lies a single base off, so this may be a read error. The V call is TRBV7-2, the J call TRBJ2-5; unclear D gene. This CDR3 contains 12 residues. The V gene's germline CDR1 is SGHTA and CDR2 FQGNSA. Here the CDR3 reads CAGSLATENQYF. CDR3 nucleotides: TGTGCCGGCAGCTTAGCAACTGAGAACCAGTACTTC.

This rearrangement joins TRBV13 to TRBJ2-7, with 11 positions matching TRBD1. The CDR3 runs 13 residues. The V segment lost 6 bases and the J segment 6 bases; nucleotides outside the gene matches: 4. Germline V gene sequence: CDR1 PRHDT, CDR2 FYEKMQ (reference sequence). The CDR3 loop reads CASRRTGGSEQYF. DNA for the CDR3: TGTGCCAGCAGACGGACAGGGGGCAGCGAGCAGTACTTC.

This chain uses TRBV3-1 with TRBJ2-1; D ambiguous. The germline V gene has CDR1 LGHDT and CDR2 YNNKEL (reference sequence). This CDR3 comprises 16 residues. V was pared by 2 bases and J by 2 bases, with 13 bases between. As DNA, the CDR3 is TGTGCCAGCAGCCAACAAGCGTCACCGGCCTACAATGAGCAGTTCTTC. Encoded protein: CASSQQASPAYNEQFF.

This clonotype occurred a few times. V gene TRBV4-1 combines with J gene TRBJ2-1, with 13 bases aligning to TRBD2. CDR1 MGHRA and CDR2 YSYEKL come from the germline V gene. The CDR3 totals 15 residues. After removal of 0 bases from V and 15 bases from J, the junction contained 8 bases not matched to a gene. The chain's CDR3 is CASSQEIGLAGAGFF. The CDR3 DNA sequence: TGCGCCAGCAGCCAAGAGATTGGACTAGCGGGGGCGGGGTTCTTC.

The chain couples TRBV20-1 to TRBJ2-3; 8 bases are a match to TRBD2. Trimming removed 1 base from V and 1 base from J; junction bases left unmatched: 1. The CDR3 loop spans 14 amino acids. The germline gives CDR1 DFQATT, CDR2 SNEGSKA (reference sequence). CDR3: CSARATSGTDTQYF. The CDR3 DNA reads as TGCAGTGCTAGAGCGACTAGCGGCACAGATACGCAGTATTTT.

About this clonotype: Sequence at one end of the junction differs from germline and may be a read error. The chain employs TRBV5-6 and TRBJ2-5; TRBD1 might be the D (5 bases). CDR1 and CDR2 from the germline V gene are SGHDT and YYEEEE. The CDR3 sequence is 13 residues long. The CDR3 DNA reads as TGTGTCAGCAGCCCCCAGGGTCAAGAGACCCAGTACTTC. Translating gives CVSSPQGQETQYF.

The chain employs TRBV5-6 and TRBJ2-6; D ambiguous. The CDR3 has 15 amino acids. Between the trimmed V and J ends, which lost 2 bases and 2 bases, there was a span of 8 bases. Germline V CDR1 and CDR2: SGHDT, YYEEEE. The CDR3 protein is CASSLQSPGANVLTF. In DNA, the CDR3 is TGTGCCAGCAGCTTACAGAGCCCTGGGGCCAACGTCCTGACTTTC.

The rearrangement joins TRBV3-1 to TRBJ2-5; D is ambiguous. V gave up 0 bases and J gave up 5 bases, with 10 bases separating them. The CDR3 loop spans 14 amino acids. The germline V gene has CDR1 LGHDT and CDR2 YNNKEL (reference sequence). DNA for the CDR3: TGTGCCAGCAGCCAAGACACCGGCAGGGAGACCCAGTACTTC. Residues: CASSQDTGRETQYF.

The chain links TRBV10-3 to TRBJ2-5; either TRBD1 or TRBD2 may fit D (5 bases each). CDR1 and CDR2 from the germline V gene are ENHRY and SYGVKD. Trimming shortened V by 0 bases and J by 11 bases, and 10 bases separated the two germline ends. The CDR3 is 12 amino acids. Here the CDR3 reads CAISESGEEQYF. CDR3 in DNA: TGTGCCATCAGTGAGTCGGGGGAAGAGCAGTACTTC.

The chain couples TRBV28 to TRBJ2-7; 10 nucleotides align to TRBD2. This CDR3 is built from 15 residues. In germline, CDR1 is MDHEN, CDR2 SYDVKM. The V segment lost 6 bases and the J segment 5 bases; nucleotides outside the gene matches: 10. In DNA, the CDR3 is TGTGCCAGCAGAATTGCCGGAGGACTAGCGGACGAGCAGTACTTC. Protein sequence: CASRIAGGLADEQYF.